The clone carrying this T cell receptor beta chain was seen a handful of times. Its antigen is as yet unknown. The sample comes from a study of OX40 agonist ivuxolimab in advanced cancers. The overall study: Partial responses were achieved by three patients, one with hepatocellular carcinoma and two with cutaneous melanoma.

Regarding the study as a whole: Researchers did not establish what antigens the expanded peripheral T cells target. Several nonresponders also turned out to have low normalized T-cell clonal expansion. Expanded clones belonging to CD8+ T cells outnumbered, on average, those of CD4+.

TCRdb's copy holds only in-frame clones and misses some; the assay was immunoSEQ multiplex PCR. This sample has more than 10,000 clones; roughly 80% occur once, and the top ten carry approximately 29%. This CDR3 has 15 amino acids. Germline assignment: CDR1 SGDLS and CDR2 YYNGEE. The V gene end was trimmed by 4 bases and the J gene end by 8 bases; junction bases not matched to a gene: 12. The material was CD4+ or CD8+ T cells sorted from blood, obtained in a trial of the OX40 agonist ivuxolimab. The chain employs TRBV9 and TRBJ2-1, with 7 bases that match TRBD2. The sequence was collected from an adult with an advanced solid tumor such as melanoma, head and neck, liver or kidney cancer. The CDR3 sequence is CASSRGVGGSDEQFF. The CDR3 bases are TGTGCCAGCAGCCGAGGTGTGGGAGGGTCGGATGAGCAGTTCTTC. The full variable domain, its missing parts supplied by reference TRBV9 and TRBJ2-1, is DSGVTQTPKHLITATGQRVTLRCSPRSGDLSVYWYQQSLDQGLQFLIQYYNGEERAKGNILERFSAQQFPDLHSELNLSSLELGDSALYFCASSRGVGGSDEQFFGPGTRLTVL.